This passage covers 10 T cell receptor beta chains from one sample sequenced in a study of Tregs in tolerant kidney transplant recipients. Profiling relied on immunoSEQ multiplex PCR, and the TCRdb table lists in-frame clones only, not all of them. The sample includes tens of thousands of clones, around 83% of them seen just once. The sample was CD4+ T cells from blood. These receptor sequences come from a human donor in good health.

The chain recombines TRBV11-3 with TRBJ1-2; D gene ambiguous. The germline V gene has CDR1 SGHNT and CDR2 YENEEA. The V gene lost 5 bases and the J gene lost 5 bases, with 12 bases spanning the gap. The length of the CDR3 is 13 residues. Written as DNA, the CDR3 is TGTGCCAGCAGCCCAACCGGTTCTTATGGCTACACCTTC. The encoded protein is CASSPTGSYGYTF. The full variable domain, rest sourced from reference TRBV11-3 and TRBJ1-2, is EAGVVQSPRYKIIEKKQPVAFWCNPISGHNTLYWYLQNLGQGPELLIRYENEEAVDDSQLPKDRFSAERLKGVDSTLKIQPAELGDSAVYLCASSPTGSYGYTFGSGTRLTVV.

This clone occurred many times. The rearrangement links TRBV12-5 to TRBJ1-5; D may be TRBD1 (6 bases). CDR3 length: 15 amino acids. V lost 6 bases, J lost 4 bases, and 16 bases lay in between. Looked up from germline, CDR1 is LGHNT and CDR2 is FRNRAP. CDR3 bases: TGTGCTAGTGGCGCACGGGGGCCTGGGAATCAGCCCCAGCATTTT. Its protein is CASGARGPGNQPQHF.

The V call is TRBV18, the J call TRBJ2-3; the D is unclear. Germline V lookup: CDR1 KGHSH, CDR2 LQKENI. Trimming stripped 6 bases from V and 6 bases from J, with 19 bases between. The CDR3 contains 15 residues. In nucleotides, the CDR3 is TGTGCCAGCTCTATTAGAACCACCACATGGGATACGCAGTATTTT. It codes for CASSIRTTTWDTQYF.

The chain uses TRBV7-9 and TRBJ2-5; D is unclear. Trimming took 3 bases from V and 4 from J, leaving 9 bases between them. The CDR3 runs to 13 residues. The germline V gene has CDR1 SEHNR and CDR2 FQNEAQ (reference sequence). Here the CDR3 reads CASSFGPGETQYF. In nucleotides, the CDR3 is TGTGCCAGCAGCTTTGGCCCGGGAGAGACCCAGTACTTC.

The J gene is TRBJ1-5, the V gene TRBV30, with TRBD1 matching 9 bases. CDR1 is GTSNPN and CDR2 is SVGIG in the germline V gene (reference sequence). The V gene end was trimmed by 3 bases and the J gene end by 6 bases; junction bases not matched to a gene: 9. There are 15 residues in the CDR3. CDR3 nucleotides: TGTGCCTGGAGCCCGGGACAGGGCAGAGGTCAGCCCCAGCATTTT. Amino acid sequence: CAWSPGQGRGQPQHF.

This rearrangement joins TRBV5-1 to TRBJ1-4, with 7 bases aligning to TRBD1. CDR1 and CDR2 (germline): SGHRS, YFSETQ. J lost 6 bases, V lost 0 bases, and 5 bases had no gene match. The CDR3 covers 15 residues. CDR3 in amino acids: CASSLGGQLDEKLFF. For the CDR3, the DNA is TGCGCCAGCAGCTTGGGGGGACAGTTAGATGAAAAACTGTTTTTT.

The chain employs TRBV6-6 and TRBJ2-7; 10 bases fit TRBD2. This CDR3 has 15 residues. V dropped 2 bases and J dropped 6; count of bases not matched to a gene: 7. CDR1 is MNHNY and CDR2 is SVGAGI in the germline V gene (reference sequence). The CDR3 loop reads CASSYTSGRAVEQYF. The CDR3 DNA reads TGTGCCAGCAGTTACACAAGCGGGAGGGCCGTCGAGCAGTACTTC.

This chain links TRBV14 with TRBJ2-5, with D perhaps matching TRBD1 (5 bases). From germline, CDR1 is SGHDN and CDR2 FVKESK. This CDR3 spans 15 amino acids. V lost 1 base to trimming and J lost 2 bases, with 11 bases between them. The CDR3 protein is CASSQVQTDQETQYF. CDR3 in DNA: TGTGCCAGCAGCCAAGTACAGACAGATCAAGAGACCCAGTACTTC.

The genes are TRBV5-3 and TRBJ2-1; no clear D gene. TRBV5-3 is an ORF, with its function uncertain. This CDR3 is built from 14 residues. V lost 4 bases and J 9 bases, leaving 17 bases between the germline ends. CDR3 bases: TGTGCCAGAAGCACTGGACCCCGGGTGCGTGAGCAGTTCTTC. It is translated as CARSTGPRVREQFF.

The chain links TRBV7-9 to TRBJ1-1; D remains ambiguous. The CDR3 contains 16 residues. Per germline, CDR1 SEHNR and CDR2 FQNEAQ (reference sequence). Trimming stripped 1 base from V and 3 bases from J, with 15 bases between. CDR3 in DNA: TGTGCCAGCAGCTTAGTCGTTGGGGTTAGCGACACTGAAGCTTTCTTT. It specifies CASSLVVGVSDTEAFF.